The present entry profiles one T cell receptor (beta chain) with its context. The CDR3 is 14 amino acids. The germline V gene has CDR1 MNHEY and CDR2 SMNVEV (reference sequence). This sample was taken from a study of tumor-infiltrating lymphocytes in oesophageal squamous cell carcinoma. MiXCR, applied by TCRdb to the PCR reads, yields one record per CDR3 protein. The sample lists 9,000 to 13,000 distinct CDR3 sequences, around 58% occurring once. The chain employs TRBV27 and TRBJ2-1; possibly TRBD2 for D (6 bases). The end of the DNA fits TRBJ2-3 better, so the J call may be wrong. This TCR was recovered from a male donor with esophageal squamous cell carcinoma. The material sequenced was esophageal tumor tissue. CDR3 sequence (DNA): TGTGCCAGCAGTTCCCGACTAGGGACAGATACGCAGTATTTT. Encoded protein: CASSSRLGTDTQYF.